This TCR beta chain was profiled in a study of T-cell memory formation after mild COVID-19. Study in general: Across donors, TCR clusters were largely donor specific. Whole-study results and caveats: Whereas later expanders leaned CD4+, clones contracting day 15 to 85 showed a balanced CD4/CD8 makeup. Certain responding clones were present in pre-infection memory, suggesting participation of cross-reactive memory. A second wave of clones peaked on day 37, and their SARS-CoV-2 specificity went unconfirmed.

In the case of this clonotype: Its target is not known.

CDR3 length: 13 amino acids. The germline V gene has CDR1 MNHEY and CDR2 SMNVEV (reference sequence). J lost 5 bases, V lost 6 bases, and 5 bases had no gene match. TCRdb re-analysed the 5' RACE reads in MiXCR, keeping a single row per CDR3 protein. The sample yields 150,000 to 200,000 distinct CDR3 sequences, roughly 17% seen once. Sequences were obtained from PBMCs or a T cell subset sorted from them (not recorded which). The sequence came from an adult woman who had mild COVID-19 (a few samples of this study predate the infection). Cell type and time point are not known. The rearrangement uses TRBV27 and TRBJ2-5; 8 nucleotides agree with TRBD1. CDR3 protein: CASRRTGMETQYF. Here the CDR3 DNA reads TGTGCCAGCAGAAGGACAGGGATGGAGACCCAGTACTTC.